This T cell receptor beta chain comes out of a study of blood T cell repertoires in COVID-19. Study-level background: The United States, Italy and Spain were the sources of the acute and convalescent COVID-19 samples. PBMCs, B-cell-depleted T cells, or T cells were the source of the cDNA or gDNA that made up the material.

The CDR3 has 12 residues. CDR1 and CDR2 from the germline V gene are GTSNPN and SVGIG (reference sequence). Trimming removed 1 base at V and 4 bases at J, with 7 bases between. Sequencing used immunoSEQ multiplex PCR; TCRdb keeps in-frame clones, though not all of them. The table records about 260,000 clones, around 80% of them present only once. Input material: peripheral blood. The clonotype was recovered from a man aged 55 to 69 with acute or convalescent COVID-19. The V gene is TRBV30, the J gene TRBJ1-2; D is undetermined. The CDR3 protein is CAWSASVYGYTF. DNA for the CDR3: TGTGCCTGGAGTGCCTCCGTCTATGGCTACACCTTC. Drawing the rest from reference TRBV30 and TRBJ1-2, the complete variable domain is SQTIHQWPATLVQPVGSPLSLECTVEGTSNPNLYWYRQAAGRGLQLLFYSVGIGQISSEVPQNLSASRPQDRQFILSSKKLLLSDSGFYLCAWSASVYGYTFGSGTRLTVV.